The next 9 T cell receptor beta chains were all read from a single sample in a study of PD-L1 blockade in urothelial cancer. Some clones are missing from TCRdb's copy, which holds only in-frame ones; the method was immunoSEQ multiplex PCR. The sample carries 40,000 or so clones, roughly 82% recorded once. As for time point: pretreatment peripheral blood. The material was PBMCs, obtained around atezolizumab (anti-PD-L1) treatment. These receptors were collected from a man in his sixties with urothelial cancer.

This clone was recorded a few times. The rearrangement uses TRBV18 and TRBJ1-1; 8 nucleotides line up with TRBD1. The CDR3 is 14 amino acids. CDR1 and CDR2 (germline): KGHSH, LQKENI. The trim removed 8 bases at V and 1 base at J, leaving 6 bases unmatched. The CDR3 loop is CASLGQAANTEAFF. The CDR3 region has the DNA TGTGCCAGCCTGGGACAGGCCGCGAACACTGAAGCTTTCTTT.

The chain carries TRBV6-5 and TRBJ2-1; 9 positions match TRBD2. The CDR3 totals 15 residues. The germline V gene encodes CDR1 MNHEY and CDR2 SVGAGI. Losses at the gene ends were 2 bases for V and 9 bases for J; bases not matched to a gene: 8. The CDR3 is CASSYGLAGYGEQFF. Written as DNA, the CDR3 is TGTGCCAGCAGTTACGGGCTAGCGGGGTACGGTGAGCAGTTCTTC.

This clone was counted once. The rearrangement joins TRBV18 to TRBJ2-4, with 14 bases aligning to TRBD2. V trimming: 6 bases; J trimming: 0 bases; junction bases outside the gene matches: 7. The CDR3 loop spans 18 amino acids. Germline V gives CDR1 KGHSH, CDR2 LQKENI. The CDR3 loop is CASSDGTSGGLAKNIQYF. In DNA, the CDR3 is TGTGCCAGCTCGGATGGGACTAGCGGGGGACTAGCCAAAAACATTCAGTACTTC.

The chain uses TRBV18 and TRBJ2-3; 8 bases fit TRBD1. The CDR3 has 16 residues. With 0 bases clipped from V and 6 bases from J, the junction kept 8 bases outside the gene matches. Germline assignment: CDR1 KGHSH and CDR2 LQKENI. CDR3 DNA: TGTGCCAGCTCACCACCTAGACAGGGGAAGGGCGATACGCAGTATTTT. Its translation is CASSPPRQGKGDTQYF.

The genes are TRBV16 and TRBJ2-7; D ambiguous. V was clipped by 0 bases and J by 5 bases, with 11 bases between them. This CDR3 has 14 residues. Germline V CDR1 and CDR2: KGHSY, FQNENV. In nucleotides, the CDR3 is TGTGCCAGCAGCCAATCGAGGTCGCTCAACGAGCAGTACTTC. Its translation: CASSQSRSLNEQYF.

This clone occurred once. The chain uses TRBV6-1 and TRBJ1-4; 8 bases align to TRBD1. This CDR3 contains 14 residues. From germline, CDR1 is MNHNS and CDR2 SASEGT. The trim removed 5 bases at V and 6 bases at J, leaving 5 bases unmatched. CDR3 in DNA: TGTGCCAGCAGTACCGGGACAGGTGATGAAAAACTGTTTTTT. Its protein product is CASSTGTGDEKLFF.

This chain joins TRBV10-3 and TRBJ1-6; 11 bases map to TRBD1. Germline loops: CDR1 ENHRY, CDR2 SYGVKD. The CDR3 contains 16 residues. Trimming at V came to 3 bases and at J to 10 bases, leaving 8 bases not matched to a gene. The CDR3 DNA reads TGTGCCATCAGTGAAGCCGGGACAGGGGGTTTCTCACCCCTCCACTTT. Encoded protein: CAISEAGTGGFSPLHF.

In its sample, this clone was seen a few times. The chain uses TRBV2 and TRBJ1-1, with D hard to call. This CDR3 has 12 amino acids. In germline, CDR1 is SNHLY, CDR2 FYNNEI. V was cut by 9 bases and J by 4 bases, with 12 bases left in between. In DNA, the CDR3 is TGTGCCAGGGGAGCTTGGGGCACTGAAGCTTTCTTT. This codes for CARGAWGTEAFF. Based on the CDR3 plus reference TRBV2 and TRBJ1-1, the full variable domain is EPEVTQTPSHQVTQMGQEVILRCVPISNHLYFYWYRQILGQKVEFLVSFYNNEISEKSEIFDDQFSVERPDGSNFTLKIRSTKLEDSAMYFCARGAWGTEAFFGQGTRLTVV.

CDR3 loop: CASSIRLRGGGRGEQFF. The CDR3 coding sequence is TGTGCCAGTAGTATTCGGCTTCGAGGGGGCGGGCGCGGTGAGCAGTTCTTC. The chain employs TRBV19 and TRBJ2-1; 7 nucleotides agree with TRBD1. Germline V gene sequence: CDR1 LNHDA, CDR2 SQIVND (reference sequence). The CDR3 contains 17 residues. V gave up 3 bases and J gave up 9 bases; unmatched junction bases: 17.